This T cell receptor (beta chain) is drawn from a study of blood T cell repertoires in COVID-19. Participants were aged roughly 18 to 89 years from around 25 US areas. In the original workflow: Using reference gene primer amplification, nucleated cell counts were estimated. Sequencing was performed with immunoSEQ multiplex PCR; in TCRdb, only in-frame clones are kept and a portion is missing. The DNA was the basis for D and trimming; V, J and clone size are from that table. The sample has hundreds of thousands of clones; approximately 89% are singletons. The sequencing input was PBMCs or T cells enriched from blood (not recorded which). The clonotype originates from a woman aged 25-40 years with acute COVID-19.

As DNA, the CDR3 is TGTGCCAGTAATTCCGGAGTCCTAATGAACACTGAAGCTTTCTTT. Translating it yields CASNSGVLMNTEAFF. The chain is built from TRBV19 and TRBJ1-1; no firm D call. The CDR3 spans 15 residues. The germline V and J ends were trimmed by 7 bases and 0 bases, with 15 bases remaining between them. Looked up from germline, CDR1 is LNHDA and CDR2 is SQIVND (reference sequence).